This paragraph reports one T cell receptor beta chain. This entry belongs to a study of cytomegalovirus exposure and HLA in healthy donors. The PCR ran on 60 Vbeta and 13 Jbeta primers. TCRdb keeps only in-frame clones here, not all; method: immunoSEQ multiplex PCR. The sample carries about 180,000 clones, approximately 80% recorded once. CDR1 and CDR2 from the germline V gene are MNHEY and SMNVEV (reference sequence). There are 13 residues in the CDR3. Deletions cut 1 base from V and 3 bases from J, with 7 bases between. The chain recombines TRBV27 with TRBJ2-7; no clear D gene. The TCR sequence derives from a girl aged 10 to 17 in good health and CMV-seropositive. The sequenced sample consisted of PBMCs. CDR3 loop: CASSLYGDYEQYF. For the CDR3, the DNA is TGTGCCAGCAGTTTATATGGAGACTACGAGCAGTACTTC.